This record concerns one T cell receptor (beta chain) sequence. What it binds is unknown. RNA was extracted with the RNeasy kit, and a quantity of 0.5 to 1 ug was reverse transcribed using random hexamers. The method of amplification for TCR beta CDR3 was immunoSEQ multiplex PCR, covering 54 Vbeta and 13 Jbeta. TCRdb re-analysed the immunoSEQ multiplex PCR reads in MiXCR, keeping a single row per CDR3 protein. The sample shows about 120,000 distinct CDR3 sequences, 85% to 95% of them seen only once. This CDR3 has 14 amino acids. CDR1 and CDR2 (germline): MNHEY, SVGEGT. The V gene lost 2 bases and the J gene lost 3 bases, with 8 bases spanning the gap. It was negative isolation that provided the CD8+ and CD4+ T cells, whereas TEMRA cells were enriched by FACS. This record belongs to a study of CD8 T cells in Susac syndrome. The study, taken as a whole, reports: The study recognized that the number of individuals in its TCR sequencing and HLA analysis was relatively small.

The specimen was CD8+ T cells from PBMCs. V usage is TRBV6-2 or TRBV6-3 and J usage is TRBJ1-5; D remains ambiguous. The source of this sequence is a human donor in good health. The CDR3 DNA is TGTGCCAGCAGTTACGGTCAGACCAATCAGCCCCAGCATTTT. Amino acids: CASSYGQTNQPQHF.